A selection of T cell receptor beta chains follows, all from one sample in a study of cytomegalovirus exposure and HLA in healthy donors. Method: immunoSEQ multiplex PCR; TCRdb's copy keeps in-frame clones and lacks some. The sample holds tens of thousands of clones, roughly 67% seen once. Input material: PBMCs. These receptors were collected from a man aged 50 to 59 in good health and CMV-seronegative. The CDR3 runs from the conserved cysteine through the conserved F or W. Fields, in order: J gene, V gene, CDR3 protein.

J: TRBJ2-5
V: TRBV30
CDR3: CACDRPQETQYF

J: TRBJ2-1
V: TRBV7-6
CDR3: CASSLNAGGSSYNEQFF

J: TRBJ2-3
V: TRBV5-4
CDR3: CASSLGRDQEKYTQYF

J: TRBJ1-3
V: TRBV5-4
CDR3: CASSGNDRFSGNTIYF

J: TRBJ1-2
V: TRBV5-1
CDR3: CASSPRQGQDYGYTF

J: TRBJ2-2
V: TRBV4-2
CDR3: CASSQEGTGGGELFF

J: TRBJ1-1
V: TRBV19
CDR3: CASSIFEGRNTEAFF

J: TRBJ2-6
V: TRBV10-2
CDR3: CASRKQGLVSEANVLTF

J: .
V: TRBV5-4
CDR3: CASSLDGDTLYEQYF

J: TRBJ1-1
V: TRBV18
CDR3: CASSPRQGIDTEAFF

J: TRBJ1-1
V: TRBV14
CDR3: CASSPYRAQVAGGEAFF

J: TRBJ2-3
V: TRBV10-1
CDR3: CATYTDTQYF

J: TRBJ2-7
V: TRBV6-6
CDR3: CASSYLAGKGEQYF

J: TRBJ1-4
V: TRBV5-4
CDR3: CASSDREGGGNEKLFF

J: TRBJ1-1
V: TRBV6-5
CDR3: CASSYFSRKLNTEAFF

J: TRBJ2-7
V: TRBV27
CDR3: CASIGQGDEQYF

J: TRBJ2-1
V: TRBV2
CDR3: CASLGQRFYSNEQFF

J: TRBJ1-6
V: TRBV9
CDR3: CASSVGRNSPLHF

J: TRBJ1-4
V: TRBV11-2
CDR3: CASSPRGGEKLFF